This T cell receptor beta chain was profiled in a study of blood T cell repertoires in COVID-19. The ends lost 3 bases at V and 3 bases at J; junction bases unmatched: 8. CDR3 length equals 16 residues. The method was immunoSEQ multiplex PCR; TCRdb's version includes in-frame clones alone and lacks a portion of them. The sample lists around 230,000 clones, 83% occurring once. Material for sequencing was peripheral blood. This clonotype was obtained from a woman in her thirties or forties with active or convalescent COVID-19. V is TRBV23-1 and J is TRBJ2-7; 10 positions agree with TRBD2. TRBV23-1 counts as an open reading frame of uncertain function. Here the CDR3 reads CASSHLAGGLSYEQYF. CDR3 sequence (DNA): TGCGCCAGCAGTCATTTAGCGGGGGGCCTCAGCTACGAGCAGTACTTC.